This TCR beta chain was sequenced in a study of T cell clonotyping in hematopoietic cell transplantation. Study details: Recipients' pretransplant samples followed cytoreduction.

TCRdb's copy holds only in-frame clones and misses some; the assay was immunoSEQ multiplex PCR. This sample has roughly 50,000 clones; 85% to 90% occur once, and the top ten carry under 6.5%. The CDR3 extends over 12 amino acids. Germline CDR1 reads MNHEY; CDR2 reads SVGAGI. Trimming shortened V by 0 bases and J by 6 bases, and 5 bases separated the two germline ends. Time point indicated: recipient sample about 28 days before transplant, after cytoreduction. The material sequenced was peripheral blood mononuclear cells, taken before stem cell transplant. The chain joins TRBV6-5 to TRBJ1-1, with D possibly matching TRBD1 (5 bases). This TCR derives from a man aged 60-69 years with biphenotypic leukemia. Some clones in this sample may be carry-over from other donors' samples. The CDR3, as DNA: TGTGCCAGCAGTTACTCAGGGGCTGAAGCTTTCTTT. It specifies CASSYSGAEAFF.